These 13 T cell receptor beta chains were sequenced from one sample in a study of cytomegalovirus exposure and HLA in healthy donors. Libraries were prepared by immunoSEQ multiplex PCR; TCRdb keeps only in-frame clonotypes and omits some of them. The data show 100,000 to 150,000 clones, approximately 86% seen once. The specimen was PBMCs. The receptors were sampled from a man younger than 35 in good health and CMV-seropositive.

The V and J genes are TRBV5-6 and TRBJ2-6; D not resolved. Looked up from germline, CDR1 is SGHDT and CDR2 is YYEEEE. The CDR3 runs to 18 residues. Trimming removed 1 base at V and 0 bases at J, with 14 bases between. CDR3 DNA: TGTGCCAGCAGCTTGTACCGCGTTCAGGACTCTGGGGCCAACGTCCTGACTTTC. This encodes CASSLYRVQDSGANVLTF.

This clone was recorded once. The rearrangement links TRBV7-9 to TRBJ2-7, with a possible D match to TRBD1 (6 bases). V gave up 5 bases and J gave up 7 bases, with 15 bases separating them. The CDR3 has 13 amino acids. Germline assignment: CDR1 SEHNR and CDR2 FQNEAQ (reference sequence). The CDR3 loop is CASSRQDLGEQYF. DNA for the CDR3: TGTGCCAGCAGCCGACAGGACCTCGGAGAGCAGTACTTC.

The CDR3: CASSLVVRSPLHF. The DNA of the CDR3 is TGTGCCAGCAGCTTAGTGGTGCGATCACCCCTCCACTTT. J is TRBJ1-6 and V is TRBV11-2; D is unresolved. The V end lost 1 base, the J end lost 10 bases, and 8 bases lay between the germline ends. Per germline, CDR1 SGHAT and CDR2 FQNNGV. This CDR3 is 13 amino acids long. The full variable domain, in which reference TRBV11-2 and TRBJ1-6 provide the parts outside the CDR3, is EAGVAQSPRYKIIEKRQSVAFWCNPISGHATLYWYQQILGQGPKLLIQFQNNGVVDDSQLPKDRFSAERLKGVDSTLKIQPAKLEDSAVYLCASSLVVRSPLHFGNGTRLTVT.

This clone was detected only a few times. The rearrangement links TRBV6-5 to TRBJ1-1; 7 positions agree with TRBD1. The CDR3 is made up of 13 amino acids. Germline V gives CDR1 MNHEY, CDR2 SVGAGI. The J segment lost 1 base and the V segment lost 6 bases, leaving 2 bases of the junction unmatched. Written as DNA, the CDR3 is TGTGCCAGCAGCCGGACAGGGAACACTGAAGCTTTCTTT. This gives the protein CASSRTGNTEAFF.

Only a few counts were recorded for this clone. V and J are TRBV30 and TRBJ2-2; 7 nucleotides align to TRBD2. The V segment lost 5 bases and the J segment 6 bases; nucleotides outside the gene matches: 0. In germline, CDR1 is GTSNPN, CDR2 SVGIG (reference sequence). This CDR3 comprises 11 residues. In DNA, the CDR3 is TGTGCCTGGCGGGGGGCCGGGGAGCTGTTTTTT. It is translated as CAWRGAGELFF.

The table lists this clone with a count of one. The chain is built from TRBV10-3 and TRBJ2-3; possible D gene TRBD1, 6 bases. The CDR3 sequence is 16 residues long. The ends were cut back, 6 bases at V and 5 bases at J, with 21 bases in the middle. Germline V gives CDR1 ENHRY, CDR2 SYGVKD. The CDR3 DNA reads as TGTGCCATCAGCGACCCGGTACAGGGAATTATAGATACGCAGTATTTT. As protein: CAISDPVQGIIDTQYF.

This clone was detected a few times. The J gene is TRBJ2-2, the V gene TRBV7-9; a weak D match, TRBD1 (6 bases). This CDR3 region has 16 residues. Looked up from germline, CDR1 is SEHNR and CDR2 is FQNEAQ (reference sequence). Trimming took 4 bases from V and 4 from J, leaving 16 bases between them. The DNA for the CDR3 is TGTGCCAGCAGCTCACAGGGTCAGTTAATCACCGGGGAGCTGTTTTTT. It is translated as CASSSQGQLITGELFF.

This chain joins TRBV15 and TRBJ1-5; D ambiguous. CDR3 length equals 15 residues. V was pared by 0 bases and J by 4 bases, with 10 bases between. Germline-derived CDR1 and CDR2 are LNHNV and YYDKDF (reference sequence). This CDR3 reads CATSRDWAENQPQHF. CDR3 nucleotide sequence: TGTGCCACCAGCAGAGATTGGGCAGAGAATCAGCCCCAGCATTTT.

The count of this clone is one. This chain connects TRBV5-6 to TRBJ2-1; 7 bases agree with TRBD2. Germline lookup yields CDR1 SGHDT and CDR2 YYEEEE. The CDR3 loop spans 14 amino acids. V trimming: 3 bases; J trimming: 0 bases; junction bases outside the gene matches: 0. The CDR3 region is CASSSGGSYNEQFF. In DNA, the CDR3 is TGTGCCAGCAGCTCGGGGGGCTCCTACAATGAGCAGTTCTTC.

The chain recombines TRBV18 with TRBJ1-3, with no clear D. The CDR3 spans 14 residues. Trimming removed 8 bases from V and 0 bases from J, with 11 bases in between. CDR1 is KGHSH, CDR2 LQKENI, per germline. The DNA of the CDR3 is TGTGCCAGCCGTCTCCTGAGCTCTGGAAACACCATATATTTT. Protein sequence: CASRLLSSGNTIYF.

The chain combines TRBV28 with TRBJ1-2; D might be TRBD1 (5 bases). From germline, CDR1 is MDHEN and CDR2 SYDVKM. This CDR3 is built from 15 residues. V lost 5 bases and J 7 bases, leaving 20 bases between the germline ends. CDR3 sequence reads: CASSPPTWGGFGYTF. CDR3 sequence (DNA): TGTGCCAGCAGTCCCCCAACGTGGGGCGGCTTTGGCTACACCTTC.

The chain joins TRBV6-5 to TRBJ1-4; 7 bases agree with TRBD1. CDR1 and CDR2 from the germline V gene are MNHEY and SVGAGI. V gave up 5 bases and J gave up 9 bases; unmatched junction bases: 9. This CDR3 contains 14 residues. The CDR3 reads CASSPGQYFQKLFF. Written as DNA, the CDR3 is TGTGCCAGCAGTCCGGGACAGTATTTTCAAAAACTGTTTTTT.

This clone has a single count. V usage is TRBV6-5 and J usage is TRBJ2-1; tentative D call: TRBD2 (6 bases). V gave up 6 bases and J gave up 2 bases, with 14 bases separating them. There are 15 residues in the CDR3. Germline V CDR1 and CDR2: MNHEY, SVGAGI. In DNA, the CDR3 is TGTGCCAGCAGCCGAAGCGGGCGAGCCTACAATGAGCAGTTCTTC. Residues: CASSRSGRAYNEQFF.